This T cell receptor (beta chain) was captured by sequencing in a study of T cell repertoires in cytomegalovirus infection (dated 2019 in TCRdb). In the study overall: The HLA type of each donor mattered for the analysis, because public TCR beta signatures pointed to carriage of CMV infection along with the matching HLA type.

The investigation overall reported the following: Cumulative frequency of public TCR beta family members discriminated carriers of CMV infection plus the relevant HLA type in this cohort and an independent 352-donor cohort. In the ex vivo response, HLA-C-restricted CMV-specific TCR beta clonotypes were dominant, and in two of eight donors the single most frequent clonotype came from this HLA-C-restricted group.

The CDR3 covers 15 residues, taking in both the cysteine and the phenylalanine. Only the CDR3 DNA is retained, 45 bases long and in frame from the first base. Unmatched junction bases come to 5, with V trimmed by 7 bases and J by 5 bases. Notes on this clonotype: Its antigen is still unknown. Base qualities are not recorded, but no much larger clone differs from it by a single base.

Sequencing used an Illumina HiSeq 1500. TCRdb redid the processing of the public reads, applying fastp at Q25 and MiXCR, and retained in-frame beta chains. Records with the same CDR3 protein are collapsed into one entry carrying the most frequent genes and DNA. This sample comprises roughly 54,000 distinct CDR3 sequences, 25% to 40% of them detected only once. About 73% of the sample is held by the ten biggest clonotypes. Sequencing was performed on PBMCs, sequenced either directly or after in vitro stimulation (not recorded which). This receptor chain uses TRBV12-3 or TRBV12-4 and TRBJ2-2; 12 bases in between match TRBD2. The TCR comes from a human donor in good health (CMV status not recorded). Some clones in this sample may be carry-over from other donors' samples. The CDR3 region has the sequence CASNLAGGPTGELFF. The nucleotide sequence reads as follows: TGTGCCAGCAATCTAGCGGGAGGGCCGACCGGGGAGCTGTTTTTT.